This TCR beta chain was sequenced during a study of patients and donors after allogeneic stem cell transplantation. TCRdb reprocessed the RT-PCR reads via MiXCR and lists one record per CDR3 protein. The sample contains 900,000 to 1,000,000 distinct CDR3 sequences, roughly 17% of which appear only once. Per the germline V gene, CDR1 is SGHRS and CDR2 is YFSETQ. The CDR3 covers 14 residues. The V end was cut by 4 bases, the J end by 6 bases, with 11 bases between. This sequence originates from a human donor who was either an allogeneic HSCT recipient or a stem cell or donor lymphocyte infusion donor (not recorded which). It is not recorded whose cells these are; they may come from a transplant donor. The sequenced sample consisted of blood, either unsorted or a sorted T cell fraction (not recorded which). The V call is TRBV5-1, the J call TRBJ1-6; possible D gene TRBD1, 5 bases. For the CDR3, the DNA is TGCGCCAGCAGCCCCGCTAGGGGTAATTCACCCCTCCACTTT. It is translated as CASSPARGNSPLHF.